One sample yielded the 30 T cell receptor beta chains listed below, sequenced in a study of patients and donors after allogeneic stem cell transplantation. TCRdb passed the RT-PCR reads through MiXCR, listing each CDR3 protein once. This table has about 110,000 distinct CDR3 sequences, roughly 37% appearing once. The sequenced sample consisted of blood, either unsorted or a sorted T cell fraction (not recorded which). The receptors stem from a human donor who was either an allogeneic HSCT recipient or a stem cell or donor lymphocyte infusion donor (not recorded which). It is not recorded whose cells these are; they may come from a transplant donor.

This clonotype turned up a few times. The chain has TRBV6-2 or TRBV6-3 and TRBJ2-5; TRBD2 is a possible D gene (5 bases). The ends were cut back, 0 bases at V and 4 bases at J, with 15 bases in the middle. Germline V lookup: CDR1 MNHEY, CDR2 SVGEGT. The length of the CDR3 is 16 residues. The CDR3 loop reads CASSYSAASPTETQYF. The CDR3 nucleotides read TGTGCCAGCAGTTACTCGGCGGCTAGCCCTACAGAGACCCAGTACTTC.

The sample holds a few counts of this clonotype. This rearrangement joins TRBV28 to TRBJ1-2; possibly TRBD1 for D (6 bases). The CDR3 contains 15 residues. Trimming took 1 base from V and 8 from J, leaving 17 bases between them. Germline loops: CDR1 MDHEN, CDR2 SYDVKM. CDR3: CASSLSEGGQKGYTF. CDR3 coding DNA: TGTGCCAGCAGTTTATCCGAGGGGGGGCAGAAAGGCTACACCTTC.

This clonotype has only a few counts. The V gene is TRBV12-3 or TRBV12-4, the J gene TRBJ1-5; D remains ambiguous. CDR3 length: 12 residues. V was shortened by 8 bases and J by 4 bases, with 9 bases between the two germline ends. CDR3 nucleotides: TGTGCCAGCTCTGTTCCGAATCAGCCCCAGCATTTT. Amino acid sequence: CASSVPNQPQHF.

The chain couples TRBV20-1 to TRBJ2-7; tentative D call: TRBD1 (7 bases). The V end was cut by 0 bases, the J end by 1 base, with 13 bases between. Looked up from germline, CDR1 is DFQATT and CDR2 is SNEGSKA (reference sequence). This CDR3 comprises 15 residues. The CDR3 protein is CSARDRTGGSYEQYF. For the CDR3, the DNA is TGCAGTGCTAGAGATCGGACAGGAGGGTCCTACGAGCAGTACTTC.

This clonotype was recorded a few times. The chain recombines TRBV15 with TRBJ1-2; no definite D call. The CDR3 consists of 14 residues. Germline V gene sequence: CDR1 LNHNV, CDR2 YYDKDF (reference sequence). V was shortened by 4 bases and J by 0 bases, with 9 bases between the two germline ends. CDR3 sequence (DNA): TGTGCCACCAGCAAGGCGCTAGCTAACTATGGCTACACCTTC. It codes for CATSKALANYGYTF.

This clonotype was counted between two and nine times. The V and J genes are TRBV7-2 and TRBJ1-4; no clear D gene. Trimming removed 3 bases at V and 2 bases at J, with 16 bases between. Per the germline V gene, CDR1 is SGHTA and CDR2 is FQGNSA. The CDR3 is 17 residues long. The CDR3 DNA sequence: TGTGCCAGCAGCTTGGCGGGGTCAGGAGAGACTAATGAAAAACTGTTTTTT. Translation: CASSLAGSGETNEKLFF.

The V call is TRBV7-2, the J call TRBJ1-3; D is possibly TRBD1 (5 bases). The CDR3 totals 14 residues. The germline V gene encodes CDR1 SGHTA and CDR2 FQGNSA. V was trimmed by 4 bases and J by 3 bases, leaving 10 bases between them. CDR3 protein: CASSSGAFGNTIYF. In DNA, the CDR3 is TGTGCCAGCAGCTCTGGGGCCTTTGGAAACACCATATATTTT. The full variable domain, in which reference TRBV7-2 and TRBJ1-3 provide the parts outside the CDR3, is GAGVSQSPSNKVTEKGKDVELRCDPISGHTALYWYRQSLGQGLEFLIYFQGNSAPDKSGLPSDRFSAERTGGSVSTLTIQRTQQEDSAVYLCASSSGAFGNTIYFGEGSWLTVV.

V usage is TRBV6-2 or TRBV6-3 and J usage is TRBJ2-7, with 10 bases lining up with TRBD2. CDR3 size: 16 residues. Germline assignment: CDR1 MNHEY and CDR2 SVGEGT. The V gene end was trimmed by 0 bases and the J gene end by 0 bases; junction bases not matched to a gene: 2. As DNA, the CDR3 is TGTGCCAGCAGTTACTCCCCTAGCGGGAGCTCCTACGAGCAGTACTTC. Amino acid sequence: CASSYSPSGSSYEQYF.

This clonotype has a count of ten or more. The chain combines TRBV11-3 with TRBJ1-2, with 7 positions matching TRBD1. The length of the CDR3 is 14 residues. V was pared by 6 bases and J by 4 bases, with 8 bases of the junction left unmatched. Germline V CDR1 and CDR2: SGHNT, YENEEA. The CDR3 DNA reads as TGTGCCAGCAGTATCGGGACAGACCTCTATGGCTACACCTTC. Its translation: CASSIGTDLYGYTF.

The chain is built from TRBV7-9 and TRBJ2-1; D is undetermined. The ends were cut back, 6 bases at V and 3 bases at J, with 6 bases in the middle. Per the germline V gene, CDR1 is SEHNR and CDR2 is FQNEAQ (reference sequence). The CDR3 spans 12 residues. Here the CDR3 reads CASSFSYNEQFF. For the CDR3, the DNA is TGTGCCAGCAGTTTTAGCTACAATGAGCAGTTCTTC.

The sample holds a few counts of this clonotype. The chain is built from TRBV30 and TRBJ1-1; D not resolved. The CDR3 runs 12 residues. V shed 3 bases and J shed 10 bases, with 15 bases lying between them. The germline V gene encodes CDR1 GTSNPN and CDR2 SVGIG (reference sequence). For the CDR3, the DNA is TGTGCCTGGAGCTATCAAAACCTACGAGCTTTCTTT. It translates to CAWSYQNLRAFF.

The genes are TRBV6-2 or TRBV6-3 and TRBJ2-1; TRBD2 aligns across 11 bases. The CDR3 is made up of 18 amino acids. Unmatched junction bases numbered 9, after V lost 2 bases and J lost 3 bases. The V gene's germline CDR1 is MNHEY and CDR2 SVGEGT. The DNA for the CDR3 is TGTGCCAGCAGTTACCGGGGACTAGCGGCTTCCCACTACAATGAGCAGTTCTTC. This encodes CASSYRGLAASHYNEQFF.

The V call is TRBV18, the J call TRBJ2-7; 8 bases align to TRBD1. With 4 bases clipped from V and 3 bases from J, the junction kept 2 bases outside the gene matches. The CDR3 loop spans 13 amino acids. CDR1 is KGHSH and CDR2 is LQKENI in the germline V gene. Here the CDR3 reads CASSRDRNYEQYF. The CDR3 nucleotides read TGTGCCAGCTCACGGGACAGGAACTACGAGCAGTACTTC.

The chain uses TRBV5-1 and TRBJ1-6; 7 nucleotides align to TRBD1. CDR1 is SGHRS and CDR2 is YFSETQ in the germline V gene. The CDR3 has 16 amino acids. With V trimmed by 0 bases and J by 4 bases, 4 bases remained unmatched. CDR3 in DNA: TGCGCCAGCAGCTTGGACCGACAGGGTTATAATTCACCCCTCCACTTT. Encoded protein: CASSLDRQGYNSPLHF. The full variable domain, rest sourced from reference TRBV5-1 and TRBJ1-6, is KAGVTQTPRYLIKTRGQQVTLSCSPISGHRSVSWYQQTPGQGLQFLFEYFSETQRNKGNFPGRFSGRQFSNSRSEMNVSTLELGDSALYLCASSLDRQGYNSPLHFGNGTRLTVT.

This clonotype has only a few counts. The chain carries TRBV20-1 and TRBJ1-2; the D is unclear. V dropped 2 bases and J dropped 3 bases, with 10 bases sitting between them. CDR3 length: 13 amino acids. Germline V gene data show CDR1 as DFQATT and CDR2 as SNEGSKA (reference sequence). The CDR3 spells CSARPATYYGYTF. The CDR3 DNA reads as TGCAGTGCTAGACCGGCCACTTACTATGGCTACACCTTC.

The chain links TRBV27 to TRBJ2-1, with 8 bases lining up with TRBD2. Germline CDR1 MNHEY, CDR2 SMNVEV (reference sequence). With V trimmed by 5 bases and J by 6 bases, 12 bases remained unmatched. This CDR3 comprises 16 residues. This CDR3 reads CASSLLPSGFGNEQFF. DNA of the CDR3: TGTGCCAGCAGTCTTCTTCCTAGCGGGTTCGGCAATGAGCAGTTCTTC.

The chain has TRBV11-2 and TRBJ2-3; D is unclear. V dropped 5 bases and J dropped 3 bases, with 15 bases sitting between them. CDR1 SGHAT and CDR2 FQNNGV come from the germline V gene. The CDR3 length is 15 residues. The CDR3 loop reads CASSLGWWRTDTQYF. The CDR3 nucleotides are TGTGCCAGCAGCCTAGGTTGGTGGAGAACAGATACGCAGTATTTT. The full variable domain, its missing parts supplied by reference TRBV11-2 and TRBJ2-3, is EAGVAQSPRYKIIEKRQSVAFWCNPISGHATLYWYQQILGQGPKLLIQFQNNGVVDDSQLPKDRFSAERLKGVDSTLKIQPAKLEDSAVYLCASSLGWWRTDTQYFGPGTRLTVL.

The V gene is TRBV7-8, the J gene TRBJ2-3; D is perhaps TRBD2 (5 bases). Trimming removed 4 bases from V and 0 bases from J, with 11 bases in between. Germline assignment: CDR1 SGHVS and CDR2 FQNEAQ. CDR3 length equals 15 residues. CDR3 protein: CASSSLVSSTDTQYF. CDR3 sequence (DNA): TGTGCCAGCAGCTCACTAGTCTCTAGCACAGATACGCAGTATTTT.

The J gene is TRBJ2-3, the V gene TRBV5-4, with TRBD2 matching over 7 bases. V was pared by 2 bases and J by 3 bases, with 9 bases of the junction left unmatched. Per germline, CDR1 SGHNT and CDR2 YYREEE (reference sequence). This CDR3 spans 16 amino acids. The CDR3 region is CASSFYGGSLTDTQYF. CDR3 DNA sequence: TGTGCCAGCAGCTTCTACGGCGGGAGTTTAACAGATACGCAGTATTTT. The whole variable domain, filled in from reference TRBV5-4 and TRBJ2-3, reads ETGVTQSPTHLIKTRGQQVTLRCSSQSGHNTVSWYQQALGQGPQFIFQYYREEENGRGNFPPRFSGLQFPNYSSELNVNALELDDSALYLCASSFYGGSLTDTQYFGPGTRLTVL.

This chain joins TRBV27 and TRBJ1-6, with 8 bases that match TRBD1. Losses at the gene ends were 2 bases for V and 5 bases for J; bases not matched to a gene: 8. The V gene's germline CDR1 is MNHEY and CDR2 SMNVEV (reference sequence). The CDR3 runs 17 residues. The DNA for the CDR3 is TGTGCCAGCAGTTTAAGACGGGGACAGGTTAATAATTCACCCCTCCACTTT. It yields the protein CASSLRRGQVNNSPLHF.

This rearrangement joins TRBV7-8 to TRBJ2-3; D is undetermined. Trimming pared 1 base from V and 9 bases from J, leaving 23 bases between. The length of the CDR3 is 17 residues. The germline V gene has CDR1 SGHVS and CDR2 FQNEAQ. CDR3 protein: CASSLVVEVTVVGTQYF. For the CDR3, the DNA is TGTGCCAGCAGCTTAGTCGTGGAAGTCACAGTGGTTGGCACGCAGTATTTT.

This clonotype was detected a few times. The rearrangement joins TRBV5-1 to TRBJ1-2; no clear D gene. Per the germline V gene, CDR1 is SGHRS and CDR2 is YFSETQ. Trimming shortened V by 0 bases and J by 3 bases, and 12 bases separated the two germline ends. The CDR3 has 15 amino acids. CDR3 sequence: CASSLDGWRDYGYTF. The CDR3 DNA is TGCGCCAGCAGCTTGGACGGGTGGAGGGACTATGGCTACACCTTC.

The table lists this clonotype with a few counts. The chain employs TRBV29-1 and TRBJ1-1, with D possibly being TRBD1 (6 bases). The CDR3 is 13 amino acids. Trimming cost V 6 bases and J 3 bases, with 14 bases left between them. Germline loops: CDR1 SQVTM, CDR2 ANQGSEA. In DNA, the CDR3 is TGCAGCGTCCCACAGGGTCTAGACACTGAAGCTTTCTTT. Amino acids: CSVPQGLDTEAFF.

This clonotype was observed at least ten times. The V and J genes are TRBV11-2 and TRBJ1-6, with D unresolved. The V end was cut by 3 bases, the J end by 12 bases, with 12 bases between. This CDR3 spans 13 amino acids. Germline V gives CDR1 SGHAT, CDR2 FQNNGV. Here the CDR3 reads CASSFNVGLPLHF. For the CDR3, the DNA is TGTGCCAGCAGCTTTAATGTCGGATTACCCCTCCACTTT.

This clonotype turned up a few times. J is TRBJ1-5 and V is TRBV6-5; 7 bases are shared with TRBD1. Germline values: CDR1 MNHEY, CDR2 SVGAGI. Losses at the gene ends were 7 bases for V and 2 bases for J; bases not matched to a gene: 5. The CDR3 has 14 amino acids. CDR3: CASKRDRGNQPQHF. DNA of the CDR3: TGTGCCAGCAAGCGAGACAGGGGCAATCAGCCCCAGCATTTT.

This chain uses TRBV5-1 with TRBJ1-2; 8 bases are shared with TRBD1. The ends lost 3 bases at V and 3 bases at J; junction bases unmatched: 10. This CDR3 region has 16 residues. The germline V gene encodes CDR1 SGHRS and CDR2 YFSETQ. The chain's CDR3 is CASSSLGQATDYGYTF. CDR3 nucleotides: TGCGCCAGCAGCTCTTTGGGACAGGCGACGGACTATGGCTACACCTTC.

V and J are TRBV7-9 and TRBJ2-7; D gene uncertain. The CDR3 totals 13 residues. In germline, CDR1 is SEHNR, CDR2 FQNEAQ (reference sequence). V lost 0 bases, J lost 3 bases, and 6 bases lay in between. Written as DNA, the CDR3 is TGTGCCAGCAGCTTAGCGGCGCTCTACGAGCAGTACTTC. Its protein is CASSLAALYEQYF.

The chain employs TRBV20-1 and TRBJ1-2; D gene uncertain. CDR1 is DFQATT and CDR2 is SNEGSKA in the germline V gene (reference sequence). The CDR3 has 11 residues. The V gene lost 7 bases and the J gene lost 5 bases, with 11 bases spanning the gap. The CDR3 is CSGSLIYGYTF. Written as DNA, the CDR3 is TGCAGTGGAAGCCTCATTTATGGCTACACCTTC.

This sequence joins TRBV20-1 and TRBJ1-5, with 7 bases fitting TRBD1. The CDR3 has 16 amino acids. Germline V lookup: CDR1 DFQATT, CDR2 SNEGSKA (reference sequence). The ends lost 3 bases at V and 0 bases at J; junction bases unmatched: 8. Written as DNA, the CDR3 is TGCAGTGCTAGTTCCGACAGGGATTATAGCAATCAGCCCCAGCATTTT. It specifies CSASSDRDYSNQPQHF.

This chain joins TRBV28 and TRBJ1-5; D gene unclear. Germline V gives CDR1 MDHEN, CDR2 SYDVKM. Trimming left V 4 bases short and J 1 base short, with 8 bases between. The CDR3 runs to 14 residues. The CDR3 loop reads CASSWVGSNQPQHF. The CDR3 bases are TGTGCCAGCAGTTGGGTTGGCAGCAATCAGCCCCAGCATTTT.